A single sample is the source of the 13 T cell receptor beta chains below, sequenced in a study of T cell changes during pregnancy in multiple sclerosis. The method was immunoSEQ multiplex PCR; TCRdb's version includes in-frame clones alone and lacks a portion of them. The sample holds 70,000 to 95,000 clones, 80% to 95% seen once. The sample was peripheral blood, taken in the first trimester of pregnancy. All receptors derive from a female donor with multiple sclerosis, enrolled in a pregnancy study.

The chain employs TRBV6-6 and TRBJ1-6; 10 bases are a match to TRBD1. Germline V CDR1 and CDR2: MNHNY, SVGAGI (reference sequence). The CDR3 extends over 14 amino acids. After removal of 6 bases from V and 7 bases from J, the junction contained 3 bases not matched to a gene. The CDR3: CASSRGQGNSPLHF. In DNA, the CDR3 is TGTGCCAGCAGCCGGGGACAGGGGAATTCACCCCTCCACTTT.

The CDR3 nucleotides are TGTGCCAGCAGCCCCACTACCGGACAGGGGGCGAAAACCCTCCACTTT. Amino acid sequence: CASSPTTGQGAKTLHF. The V call is TRBV13, the J call TRBJ1-6; the match to TRBD1 covers 11 bases. The CDR3 covers 16 residues. Germline V gene sequence: CDR1 PRHDT, CDR2 FYEKMQ (reference sequence). With V trimmed by 5 bases and J by 14 bases, 14 bases remained unmatched.

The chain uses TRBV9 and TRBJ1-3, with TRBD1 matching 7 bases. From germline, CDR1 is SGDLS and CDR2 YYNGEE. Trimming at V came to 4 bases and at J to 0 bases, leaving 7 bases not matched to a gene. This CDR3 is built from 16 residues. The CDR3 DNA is TGTGCCAGCAGCCTACTAGGGACAGCCTCTGGAAACACCATATATTTT. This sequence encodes CASSLLGTASGNTIYF.

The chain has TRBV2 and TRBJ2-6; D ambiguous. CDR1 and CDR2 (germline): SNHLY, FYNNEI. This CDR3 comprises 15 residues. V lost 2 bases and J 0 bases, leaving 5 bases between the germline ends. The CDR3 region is CASSELFSGANVLTF. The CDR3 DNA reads TGTGCCAGCAGTGAACTCTTCTCTGGGGCCAACGTCCTGACTTTC.

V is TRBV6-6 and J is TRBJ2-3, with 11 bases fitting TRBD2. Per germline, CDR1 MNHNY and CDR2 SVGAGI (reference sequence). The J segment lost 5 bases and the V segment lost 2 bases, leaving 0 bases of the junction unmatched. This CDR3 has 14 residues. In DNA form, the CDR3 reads TGTGCCAGCAGTTACCTAGCGGGGGGAGATACGCAGTATTTT. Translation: CASSYLAGGDTQYF.

The chain's CDR3 is CASRGDSGYGYTF. The CDR3, as DNA: TGTGCCAGCAGAGGGGACAGTGGGTATGGCTACACCTTC. The gene calls are TRBV6-1 and TRBJ1-2; 7 bases agree with TRBD1. This CDR3 region has 13 residues. J lost 5 bases, V lost 6 bases, and 6 bases had no gene match. Germline loops: CDR1 MNHNS, CDR2 SASEGT.

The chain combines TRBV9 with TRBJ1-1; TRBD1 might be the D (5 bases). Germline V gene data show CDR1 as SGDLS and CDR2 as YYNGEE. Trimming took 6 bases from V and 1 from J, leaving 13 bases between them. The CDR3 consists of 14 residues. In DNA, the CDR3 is TGTGCCAGCACCAGATTAGGACAGAACACTGAAGCTTTCTTT. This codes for CASTRLGQNTEAFF.

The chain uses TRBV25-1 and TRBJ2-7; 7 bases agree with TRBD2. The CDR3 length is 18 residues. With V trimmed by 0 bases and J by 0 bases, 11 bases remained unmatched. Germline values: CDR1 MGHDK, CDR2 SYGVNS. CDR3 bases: TGTGCCAGCAGTGAATATGAGTTTATGGCGGGGGACTCCTACGAGCAGTACTTC. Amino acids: CASSEYEFMAGDSYEQYF.

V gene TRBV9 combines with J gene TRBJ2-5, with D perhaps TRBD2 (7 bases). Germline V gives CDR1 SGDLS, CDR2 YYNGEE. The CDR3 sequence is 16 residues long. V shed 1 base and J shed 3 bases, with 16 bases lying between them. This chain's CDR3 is CASSVRWGGLEETQYF. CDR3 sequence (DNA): TGTGCCAGCAGCGTAAGGTGGGGGGGCCTTGAAGAGACCCAGTACTTC.

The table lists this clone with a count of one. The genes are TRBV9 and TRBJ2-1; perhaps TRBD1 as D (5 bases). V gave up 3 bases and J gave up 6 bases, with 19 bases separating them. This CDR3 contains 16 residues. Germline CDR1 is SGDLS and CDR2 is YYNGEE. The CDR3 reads CASSETLGDLGNEQFF. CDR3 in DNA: TGTGCCAGCAGCGAAACGCTAGGGGATTTGGGCAATGAGCAGTTCTTC.

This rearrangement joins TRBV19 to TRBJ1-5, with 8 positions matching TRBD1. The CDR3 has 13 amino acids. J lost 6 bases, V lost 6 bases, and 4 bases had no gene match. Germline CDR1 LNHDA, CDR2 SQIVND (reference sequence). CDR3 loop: CASSGQGSQPQHF. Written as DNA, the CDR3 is TGTGCCAGTAGCGGACAGGGAAGTCAGCCCCAGCATTTT. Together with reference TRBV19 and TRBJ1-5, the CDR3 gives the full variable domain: DGGITQSPKYLFRKEGQNVTLSCEQNLNHDAMYWYRQDPGQGLRLIYYSQIVNDFQKGDIAEGYSVSREKKESFPLTVTSAQKNPTAFYLCASSGQGSQPQHFGDGTRLSIL.

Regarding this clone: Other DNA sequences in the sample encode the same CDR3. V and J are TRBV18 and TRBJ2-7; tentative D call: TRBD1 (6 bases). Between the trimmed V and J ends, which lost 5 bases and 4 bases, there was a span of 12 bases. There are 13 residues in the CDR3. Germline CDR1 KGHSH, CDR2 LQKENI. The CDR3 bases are TGTGCCAGCTCAAACCTCGACAGGTACGAGCAGTACTTC. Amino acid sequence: CASSNLDRYEQYF.

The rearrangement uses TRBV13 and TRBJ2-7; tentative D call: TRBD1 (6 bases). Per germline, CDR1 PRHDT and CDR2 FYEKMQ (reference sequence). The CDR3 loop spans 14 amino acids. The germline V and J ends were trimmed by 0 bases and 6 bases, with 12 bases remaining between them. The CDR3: CASSLGPLGGEQYF. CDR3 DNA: TGTGCCAGCAGCTTAGGCCCTTTAGGGGGCGAGCAGTACTTC.